The present T cell receptor beta chain was sequenced within a study of neurological immune-mediated disorders. Study results and caveats: Among 34 multiple sclerosis patients, 18 had repertoires that phylogenetic grouping placed in one related-CDR3 cluster, a possible signature.

The table lists this clonotype with many counts. The antigen remains undetermined. V was trimmed by 0 bases and J by 5 bases, leaving 5 bases between them. Per the germline V gene, CDR1 is WNHNN and CDR2 is SYGVQD (reference sequence). This CDR3 is 13 amino acids long. The making of cDNA relied on 5'RACE with 10-nucleotide random UMIs. Via MiXCR, TCRdb re-called the 5' RACE reads, giving one row per CDR3 protein. The table includes about 66,000 distinct CDR3 sequences, 4.5% detected once. The chain recombines TRBV10-1 with TRBJ1-3; no clear D gene. This receptor was taken from a man aged 25-45 years with multiple sclerosis. Sequenced sample: PBMCs. CDR3 sequence (DNA): TGCGCCAGCAGTGAGTCGAGCAGAAACACCATATATTTT. This gives the protein CASSESSRNTIYF.